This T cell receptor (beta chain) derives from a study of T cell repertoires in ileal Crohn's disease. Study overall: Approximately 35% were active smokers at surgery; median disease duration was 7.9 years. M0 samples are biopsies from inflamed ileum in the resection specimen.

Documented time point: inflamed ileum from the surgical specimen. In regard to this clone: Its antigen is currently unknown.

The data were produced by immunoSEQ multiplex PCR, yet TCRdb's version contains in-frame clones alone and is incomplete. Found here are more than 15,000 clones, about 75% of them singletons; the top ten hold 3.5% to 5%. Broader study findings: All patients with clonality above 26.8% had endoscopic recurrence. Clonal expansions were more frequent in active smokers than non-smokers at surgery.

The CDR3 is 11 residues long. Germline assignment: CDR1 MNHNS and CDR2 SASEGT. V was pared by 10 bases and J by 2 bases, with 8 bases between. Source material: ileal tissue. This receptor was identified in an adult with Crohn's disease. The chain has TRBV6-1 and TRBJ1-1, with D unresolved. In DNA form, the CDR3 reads TGTGCCACAATAGATAACACTGAAGCTTTCTTT. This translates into CATIDNTEAFF.